These T cell receptor beta chains were read from a single sample in a study of cytomegalovirus exposure and HLA in healthy donors. Profiled with immunoSEQ multiplex PCR; TCRdb holds only in-frame clones, not every one. The table lists over 100,000 clones, over 65% of them singletons. The sample taken for sequencing was PBMCs. Source of these receptors: a young woman in good health and CMV-seropositive. Each CDR3 is given with its conserved first and last residue.

CDR3 protein: CATSRDPERGQETQYF
J gene: TRBJ2-5
V gene: TRBV15

CDR3 protein: CSVEFADTQYF
J gene: TRBJ2-3
V gene: TRBV29-1

CDR3 protein: CASRPQGAIIYGYTF
J gene: TRBJ1-2
V gene: TRBV6-5

CDR3 protein: CASSQEMVRGGNSPLHF
J gene: TRBJ1-6
V gene: TRBV4-2

CDR3 protein: CASSPRSGSGANVLTF
J gene: TRBJ2-6
V gene: TRBV4-1

CDR3 protein: CASSPVSRRNTEAFF
J gene: TRBJ1-1
V gene: TRBV7-2

CDR3 protein: CSVDSQPTLGEQYF
J gene: TRBJ2-7
V gene: TRBV29-1

CDR3 protein: CASSLAGGSTPLHF
J gene: TRBJ1-6
V gene: TRBV27

CDR3 protein: CASPTPLEAFF
J gene: TRBJ1-1
V gene: TRBV10-1

CDR3 protein: CASSHAVGGGDGYTF
J gene: TRBJ1-2
V gene: TRBV4-3

CDR3 protein: CASLRGGEHNEQFF
J gene: TRBJ2-1
V gene: TRBV28

CDR3 protein: CASSPRGTDITYNQPQHF
J gene: TRBJ1-5
V gene: TRBV19

CDR3 protein: CASSLNAGGFEKLFF
J gene: TRBJ1-4
V gene: TRBV5-4

CDR3 protein: CASSLPTVGEKLFF
J gene: TRBJ1-4
V gene: TRBV6-1

CDR3 protein: CASRVAQRGYNEQFF
J gene: TRBJ2-1
V gene: TRBV10-2

CDR3 protein: CASSLNLGAGDTEAFF
J gene: TRBJ1-1
V gene: TRBV28

CDR3 protein: CASSPRTSGGVGETQYF
J gene: TRBJ2-5
V gene: TRBV4-2

CDR3 protein: CASSLFSGAYLYEQYF
J gene: TRBJ2-7
V gene: TRBV11-3

CDR3 protein: CASSLDRVVETQYF
J gene: TRBJ2-5
V gene: TRBV11-2

CDR3 protein: CASSKIAGAGETQYF
J gene: TRBJ2-5
V gene: TRBV5-1